This T cell receptor beta chain stems from a study of blood T cell repertoires in COVID-19. Germline V gene sequence: CDR1 SGHRS, CDR2 YFSETQ. Trimming cost V 2 bases and J 2 bases, with 8 bases left between them. This CDR3 comprises 14 residues. The protocol was immunoSEQ multiplex PCR, while the TCRdb copy is restricted to in-frame clones and leaves out a portion. This table has approximately 250,000 clones, 88% appearing once. The sequencing sample was made of peripheral blood. The rearrangement uses TRBV5-1 and TRBJ1-3; TRBD1 is a possible D gene (5 bases). This sequence was found in a woman between 65 and 79 years old with COVID-19, enrolled during active disease. Here the CDR3 DNA reads TGCGCCAGCAGCTTCGGGACTGCTGGAAACACCATATATTTT. Its translation: CASSFGTAGNTIYF.